This is a list of T cell receptor beta chains from one sample in a study of T cells in Graves' hyperthyroidism and ophthalmopathy. Using its own MiXCR run on the multiplex PCR reads, TCRdb lists one record per CDR3 protein. The data hold around 570,000 distinct CDR3 sequences, with 20% observed a single time. Sequencing used blood. These receptors were collected from a man between 35 and 55 years old with Graves' ophthalmopathy. Both conserved end residues are trimmed from each CDR3. A D gene is named only where the DNA matches it firmly.

V gene,J gene,D gene,CDR3 protein
TRBV12-5,TRBJ2-1,TRBD1,ASGLVGTDNEQF
TRBV10-2,TRBJ2-7,-,ASSELRGSEQY
TRBV3-1,TRBJ1-3,TRBD1,ASSQPVQGVGGNTIY
TRBV7-2,TRBJ2-1,TRBD1,ASSRLPEDRAKTLYNEQF
TRBV28,TRBJ2-7,-,ASSSSGTLYEQY
TRBV5-1,TRBJ2-3,TRBD2,ASRPGEGSDTQY
TRBV30,TRBJ1-2,-,AWSTRQSNYGYT
TRBV7-6,TRBJ2-1,-,ASSLGPPGGFGTKNNEQF
TRBV6-1,TRBJ2-5,TRBD2,ASRNQRGGRFQETQY
TRBV12-3/TRBV12-4,TRBJ2-5,-,ASSLGLARQETQY
TRBV7-3,TRBJ1-6,-,ASSLTGQGILNSPLH
TRBV15,TRBJ2-1,TRBD1,ATSRGGTGSYNEQF
TRBV18,TRBJ2-5,-,ASSPWDHQETQY
TRBV7-9,TRBJ1-4,TRBD1,ASSSKTGAFEKLF
TRBV5-1,TRBJ2-7,TRBD2,ASSPGTSGSEQY
TRBV29-1,TRBJ2-7,-,SVVDKTEQY
TRBV3-1,TRBJ2-1,TRBD1,ASKAGPGQGNYNEQF
TRBV9,TRBJ2-7,-,ASSAGDGYEQY
TRBV6-2/TRBV6-3,TRBJ1-2,TRBD1,ASSHNRGLGYT
TRBV2,TRBJ2-1,TRBD2,ASRRTSGGAGEQF
TRBV6-1,TRBJ1-5,TRBD1,ASSEALGGQAGAQH
TRBV11-2,TRBJ1-2,TRBD1,ASGLTGGVYGYT
TRBV27,TRBJ1-2,TRBD1,ASSFQGAGGYT
TRBV7-3,TRBJ2-1,-,ASSRDMGNEQF
TRBV5-1,TRBJ2-6,-,ASSPRVGSGANVLT
TRBV5-6,TRBJ2-7,-,ASSLFGPYEQY
TRBV3-1,TRBJ2-7,-,ASSQGQDLSYEQY
TRBV12-3/TRBV12-4,TRBJ2-1,-,ASSLRGSYNEQF
TRBV11-3,TRBJ2-1,TRBD2,ASSFSSGAYNEQF
TRBV6-2/TRBV6-3,TRBJ1-4,-,ASTVDGWTATNEKLF
TRBV30,TRBJ2-7,-,AWSRGTYYEQY
TRBV7-2,TRBJ2-6,TRBD2,ASSSRGGSGANVLT
TRBV2,TRBJ2-5,TRBD2,ASSASLAGGHETQY